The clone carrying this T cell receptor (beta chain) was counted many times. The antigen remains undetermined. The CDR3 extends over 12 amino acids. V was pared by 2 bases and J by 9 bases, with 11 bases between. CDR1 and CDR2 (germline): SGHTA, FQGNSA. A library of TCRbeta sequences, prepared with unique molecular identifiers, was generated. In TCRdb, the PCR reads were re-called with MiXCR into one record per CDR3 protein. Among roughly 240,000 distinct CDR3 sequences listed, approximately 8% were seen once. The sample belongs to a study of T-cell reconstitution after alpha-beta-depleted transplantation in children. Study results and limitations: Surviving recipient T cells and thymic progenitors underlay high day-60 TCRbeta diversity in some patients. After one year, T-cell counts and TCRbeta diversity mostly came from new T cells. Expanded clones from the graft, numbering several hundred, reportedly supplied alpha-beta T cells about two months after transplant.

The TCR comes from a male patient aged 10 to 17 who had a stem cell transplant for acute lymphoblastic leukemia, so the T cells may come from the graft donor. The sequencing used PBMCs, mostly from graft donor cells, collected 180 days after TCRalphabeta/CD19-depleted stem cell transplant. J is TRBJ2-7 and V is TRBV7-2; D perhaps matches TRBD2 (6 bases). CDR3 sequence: CASSLLGSRQYF. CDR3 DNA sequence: TGTGCCAGCAGCTTACTCGGGAGCCGGCAGTACTTC.